This passage covers 31 T cell receptor beta chains from one sample sequenced in a study of siplizumab effects on memory and regulatory T cells. The protocol was immunoSEQ multiplex PCR, while the TCRdb copy is restricted to in-frame clones and leaves out a portion. The sample lists 100,000 or so clones; about 93% were seen once. Sequencing was performed on non-Treg CD4+ T cells sorted from blood. The origin of the receptors is a human donor in good health.

The V call is TRBV12-5, the J call TRBJ1-2; D is uncertain. V lost 3 bases and J 2 bases, leaving 4 bases between the germline ends. The CDR3 has 12 amino acids. CDR1 and CDR2 from the germline V gene are LGHNT and FRNRAP. CDR3 amino acids: CASGFQNYGYTF. The DNA of the CDR3 is TGTGCTAGTGGTTTCCAGAACTATGGCTACACCTTC.

The V call is TRBV27, the J call TRBJ2-1; possible D gene TRBD2, 6 bases. Germline assignment: CDR1 MNHEY and CDR2 SMNVEV (reference sequence). The CDR3 contains 13 residues. The germline V and J ends were trimmed by 2 bases and 9 bases, with 11 bases remaining between them. DNA of the CDR3: TGTGCCAGCAGTTTACGGGACTCGAGTGAGCAGTTCTTC. It encodes CASSLRDSSEQFF.

V usage is TRBV4-1 and J usage is TRBJ1-5; 7 bases fit TRBD1. The trim removed 2 bases at V and 0 bases at J, leaving 4 bases unmatched. Germline V gene lookup returns CDR1 MGHRA and CDR2 YSYEKL. The CDR3 covers 16 residues. The CDR3 DNA is TGCGCCAGCAGCCAACCGACAGGGATTAGCAATCAGCCCCAGCATTTT. Its protein product is CASSQPTGISNQPQHF.

The J gene is TRBJ1-1, the V gene TRBV2; D is unclear. The germline V gene has CDR1 SNHLY and CDR2 FYNNEI. This CDR3 region has 13 residues. The ends were cut back, 3 bases at V and 1 base at J, with 6 bases in the middle. The CDR3 region has the DNA TGTGCCAGCAGTGATCCGGGGAACACTGAAGCTTTCTTT. Translation gives CASSDPGNTEAFF. Full variable domain (outside the CDR3, taken from reference TRBV2 and TRBJ1-1): EPEVTQTPSHQVTQMGQEVILRCVPISNHLYFYWYRQILGQKVEFLVSFYNNEISEKSEIFDDQFSVERPDGSNFTLKIRSTKLEDSAMYFCASSDPGNTEAFFGQGTRLTVV.

The chain has TRBV27 and TRBJ2-1; the match to TRBD2 covers 11 bases. This CDR3 region has 15 residues. Trimming at V came to 3 bases and at J to 4 bases, leaving 2 bases not matched to a gene. Germline V lookup: CDR1 MNHEY, CDR2 SMNVEV (reference sequence). The CDR3 DNA is TGTGCCAGCAGTTTCGGGACTAGCGGTTACAATGAGCAGTTCTTC. It is translated as CASSFGTSGYNEQFF.

V gene TRBV2 combines with J gene TRBJ2-3, with 7 bases identical to TRBD2. This CDR3 has 11 residues. Germline values: CDR1 SNHLY, CDR2 FYNNEI. CDR3 in DNA: TGTGCGGGAGGGTGGACAGATACGCAGTATTTT. As protein: CAGGWTDTQYF.

The chain links TRBV27 to TRBJ2-3, with TRBD2 identical over 12 bases. This CDR3 spans 21 amino acids. The germline V gene encodes CDR1 MNHEY and CDR2 SMNVEV (reference sequence). The ends lost 4 bases at V and 4 bases at J; junction bases unmatched: 21. The CDR3 spells CASSSRSWGASGRDRADTQYF. The CDR3 DNA sequence: TGTGCCAGCAGTTCTCGTAGTTGGGGGGCTAGCGGGAGGGATCGCGCAGATACGCAGTATTTT.

The genes are TRBV6-6 and TRBJ1-1; D is unresolved. Germline V gives CDR1 MNHNY, CDR2 SVGAGI (reference sequence). The CDR3 length is 13 residues. The ends were cut back, 7 bases at V and 0 bases at J, with 9 bases in the middle. This CDR3 reads CASTIDLNTEAFF. The CDR3 DNA reads as TGTGCCAGCACCATCGATTTGAACACTGAAGCTTTCTTT.

The CDR3 DNA is TGTGCCATCGCACAGGGCCTTACCGCCAAAAACATTCAGTACTTC. Its protein is CAIAQGLTAKNIQYF. J is TRBJ2-4 and V is TRBV28; D perhaps matches TRBD1 (6 bases). The V gene lost 10 bases and the J gene lost 1 base, with 17 bases spanning the gap. Germline V lookup: CDR1 MDHEN, CDR2 SYDVKM. The CDR3 covers 15 residues.

V is TRBV9 and J is TRBJ2-6, with D unresolved. CDR1 and CDR2 (germline): SGDLS, YYNGEE. This CDR3 region has 15 residues. V dropped 3 bases and J dropped 0 bases, with 7 bases sitting between them. Here the CDR3 reads CASSEDNSGANVLTF. As DNA, the CDR3 is TGTGCCAGCAGCGAAGACAACTCTGGGGCCAACGTCCTGACTTTC.

The rearrangement joins TRBV6-5 to TRBJ2-1; D is perhaps TRBD2 (5 bases). The CDR3 loop spans 15 amino acids. The germline V and J ends were trimmed by 5 bases and 0 bases, with 11 bases remaining between them. CDR1 MNHEY and CDR2 SVGAGI come from the germline V gene. The CDR3 loop reads CASSPRGSSYNEQFF. The CDR3 nucleotides read TGTGCCAGCAGTCCCCGGGGAAGCTCCTACAATGAGCAGTTCTTC.

The genes are TRBV9 and TRBJ2-3; weak D call: TRBD2 (6 bases). Germline V gene sequence: CDR1 SGDLS, CDR2 YYNGEE. V shed 3 bases and J shed 4 bases, with 15 bases lying between them. The CDR3 extends over 15 amino acids. The CDR3 DNA sequence: TGTGCCAGCAGCGGCTTCGGAGGGACCTCAGATACGCAGTATTTT. Translation gives CASSGFGGTSDTQYF.

V is TRBV7-8 and J is TRBJ2-7; D gene ambiguous. V lost 1 base and J lost 2, with 9 bases in between. CDR1 is SGHVS and CDR2 is FQNEAQ in the germline V gene. CDR3 size: 14 residues. In DNA, the CDR3 is TGTGCCAGCAGCTTAGTTGGTGGAGCCTACGAGCAGTACTTC. Its protein product is CASSLVGGAYEQYF.

This clone appeared once. This chain links TRBV4-1 with TRBJ2-3, with D possibly being TRBD1 or TRBD2 (5 bases each). V gave up 3 bases and J gave up 8 bases, with 12 bases separating them. CDR1 and CDR2 (germline): MGHRA, YSYEKL. The CDR3 runs to 13 residues. The CDR3 reads CASSQELRGTQYF. The CDR3 DNA sequence: TGCGCCAGCAGCCAGGAGTTGAGGGGTACGCAGTATTTT.

The gene calls are TRBV15 and TRBJ2-2, with a weak D call TRBD2 (6 bases). Germline V CDR1 and CDR2: LNHNV, YYDKDF (reference sequence). CDR3 length: 15 residues. V lost 6 bases and J 0 bases, leaving 11 bases between the germline ends. CDR3 amino acids: CATSVRLANTGELFF. The CDR3 DNA is TGTGCCACCAGTGTAAGACTAGCGAACACCGGGGAGCTGTTTTTT. The whole variable domain, filled in from reference TRBV15 and TRBJ2-2, reads DAMVIQNPRYQVTQFGKPVTLSCSQTLNHNVMYWYQQKSSQAPKLLFHYYDKDFNNEADTPDNFQSRRPNTSFCFLDIRSPGLGDTAMYLCATSVRLANTGELFFGEGSRLTVL.

CDR3 bases: TGTGCCAGTAGGCGCGGGTCCCAAGAGACCCAGTACTTC. Translated: CASRRGSQETQYF. The chain is built from TRBV19 and TRBJ2-5; perhaps TRBD2 as D (5 bases). Looked up from germline, CDR1 is LNHDA and CDR2 is SQIVND (reference sequence). This CDR3 contains 13 residues. Between the trimmed V and J ends, which lost 6 bases and 1 base, there was a span of 9 bases.

J is TRBJ2-5 and V is TRBV5-1; maybe TRBD2 (7 bases). This CDR3 is built from 16 residues. V was clipped by 0 bases and J by 1 base, with 13 bases between them. The germline gives CDR1 SGHRS, CDR2 YFSETQ. CDR3 in amino acids: CASSLAAGAIQETQYF. The CDR3 coding sequence is TGCGCCAGCAGCTTGGCCGCGGGGGCCATCCAAGAGACCCAGTACTTC. The whole variable domain, remainder taken from reference TRBV5-1 and TRBJ2-5, is KAGVTQTPRYLIKTRGQQVTLSCSPISGHRSVSWYQQTPGQGLQFLFEYFSETQRNKGNFPGRFSGRQFSNSRSEMNVSTLELGDSALYLCASSLAAGAIQETQYFGPGTRLLVL.

The rearrangement uses TRBV29-1 and TRBJ1-2, with 7 bases aligning to TRBD1. The V segment lost 7 bases and the J segment 6 bases; nucleotides outside the gene matches: 8. CDR1 is SQVTM, CDR2 ANQGSEA, per germline. The CDR3 is made up of 12 amino acids. The DNA for the CDR3 is TGCAGCGCTACAGACAGGGTTGATGGCTACACCTTC. This sequence encodes CSATDRVDGYTF. The complete variable domain, with remaining parts taken from reference TRBV29-1 and TRBJ1-2, reads SAVISQKPSRDICQRGTSLTIQCQVDSQVTMMFWYRQQPGQSLTLIATANQGSEATYESGFVIDKFPISRPNLTFSTLTVSNMSPEDSSIYLCSATDRVDGYTFGSGTRLTVV.

V and J are TRBV7-2 and TRBJ2-3, with 9 bases fitting TRBD2. This CDR3 has 16 residues. V dropped 5 bases and J dropped 4; count of bases not matched to a gene: 10. The V gene's germline CDR1 is SGHTA and CDR2 FQGNSA. CDR3 protein: CASSPQGGRVADTQYF. CDR3 DNA: TGTGCCAGCAGCCCCCAAGGCGGGAGGGTAGCAGATACGCAGTATTTT.

The J gene is TRBJ2-1, the V gene TRBV5-4; TRBD2 might be the D (5 bases). Per germline, CDR1 SGHNT and CDR2 YYREEE (reference sequence). Trimming pared 2 bases from V and 4 bases from J, leaving 10 bases between. The CDR3 runs 14 residues. CDR3 in DNA: TGTGCCAGCAGCTTCGGGGAGAAGTACAATGAGCAGTTCTTC. Translating it yields CASSFGEKYNEQFF.

This chain links TRBV19 with TRBJ2-5, with D perhaps TRBD1 (6 bases). V gave up 5 bases and J gave up 3 bases, with 13 bases separating them. CDR1 and CDR2 (germline): LNHDA, SQIVND (reference sequence). This CDR3 comprises 14 residues. Written as DNA, the CDR3 is TGTGCCAGTAGTCCTCCAGGGGTAGAAGAGACCCAGTACTTC. Its translation is CASSPPGVEETQYF. Full variable domain (missing parts from reference TRBV19 and TRBJ2-5): DGGITQSPKYLFRKEGQNVTLSCEQNLNHDAMYWYRQDPGQGLRLIYYSQIVNDFQKGDIAEGYSVSREKKESFPLTVTSAQKNPTAFYLCASSPPGVEETQYFGPGTRLLVL.

The V call is TRBV6-1, the J call TRBJ2-7, with D maybe TRBD1 (6 bases). The germline gives CDR1 MNHNS, CDR2 SASEGT. V was trimmed by 5 bases and J by 1 base, leaving 15 bases between them. The CDR3 loop spans 15 amino acids. The CDR3, as DNA: TGTGCCAGCAGTCCCCCTACAGGGAGATCCTACGAGCAGTACTTC. Translating gives CASSPPTGRSYEQYF.

J is TRBJ2-7 and V is TRBV7-2, with D maybe TRBD2 (5 bases). The CDR3 consists of 15 residues. Trimming took 1 base from V and 2 from J, leaving 12 bases between them. Germline values: CDR1 SGHTA, CDR2 FQGNSA. The CDR3 here is CASSLGGNGAYEQYF. CDR3 bases: TGTGCCAGCAGCTTAGGAGGTAACGGGGCCTACGAGCAGTACTTC.

The chain combines TRBV7-2 with TRBJ2-7, with D possibly matching TRBD2 (5 bases). The V gene's germline CDR1 is SGHTA and CDR2 FQGNSA. This CDR3 region has 11 residues. The V end lost 5 bases, the J end lost 6 bases, and 8 bases lay between the germline ends. The CDR3 protein is CASSALAEQYF. CDR3 in DNA: TGTGCCAGCAGCGCCCTAGCCGAGCAGTACTTC. The full variable domain, in which reference TRBV7-2 and TRBJ2-7 provide the parts outside the CDR3, is GAGVSQSPSNKVTEKGKDVELRCDPISGHTALYWYRQSLGQGLEFLIYFQGNSAPDKSGLPSDRFSAERTGGSVSTLTIQRTQQEDSAVYLCASSALAEQYFGPGTRLTVT.

The chain joins TRBV5-5 to TRBJ2-7; D is uncertain. The CDR3 runs to 11 residues. The germline V gene encodes CDR1 SGHKS and CDR2 YYEKEE (reference sequence). V was cut by 0 bases and J by 11 bases, with 9 bases left in between. The CDR3 nucleotides read TGTGCCAGCAGCTTGGACGGGCTGAAGTACTTC. Residues: CASSLDGLKYF.

The genes are TRBV27 and TRBJ1-3, with TRBD1 as a possible D gene (5 bases). V shed 3 bases and J shed 8 bases, with 8 bases lying between them. This CDR3 has 12 residues. Germline-derived CDR1 and CDR2 are MNHEY and SMNVEV (reference sequence). This chain's CDR3 is CASSFRGDTIYF. The CDR3 DNA follows: TGTGCCAGCAGTTTTCGAGGGGACACCATATATTTT.

The chain employs TRBV18 and TRBJ2-2, with a tentative D call TRBD1 (5 bases). Deletions cut 3 bases from V and 6 bases from J, with 14 bases between. Germline CDR1 is KGHSH and CDR2 is LQKENI. The CDR3 has 15 residues. CDR3 sequence reads: CASSPDQGRAGELFF. DNA for the CDR3: TGTGCCAGCTCACCGGATCAGGGAAGGGCCGGGGAGCTGTTTTTT. The entire variable domain, with the rest obtained from reference TRBV18 and TRBJ2-2, is as follows: NAGVMQNPRHLVRRRGQEARLRCSPMKGHSHVYWYRQLPEEGLKFMVYLQKENIIDESGMPKERFSAEFPKEGPSILRIQQVVRGDSAAYFCASSPDQGRAGELFFGEGSRLTVL.

This sequence joins TRBV30 and TRBJ1-5; D call uncertain. Trimming removed 2 bases from V and 0 bases from J, with 5 bases in between. This CDR3 contains 13 residues. Germline assignment: CDR1 GTSNPN and CDR2 SVGIG (reference sequence). The CDR3 protein is CAWSSRSNQPQHF. In DNA form, the CDR3 reads TGTGCCTGGAGTAGCCGTAGCAATCAGCCCCAGCATTTT. Full variable domain (missing parts from reference TRBV30 and TRBJ1-5): SQTIHQWPATLVQPVGSPLSLECTVEGTSNPNLYWYRQAAGRGLQLLFYSVGIGQISSEVPQNLSASRPQDRQFILSSKKLLLSDSGFYLCAWSSRSNQPQHFGDGTRLSIL.

This clone has a handful of counts. The chain is built from TRBV5-3 and TRBJ1-5, with 7 nucleotides matching TRBD1. TRBV5-3 is an ORF, and what it does is uncertain. The CDR3 spans 16 residues. With V trimmed by 3 bases and J by 6 bases, 12 bases remained unmatched. CDR3 in amino acids: CARSSSGGHDGQPQHF. The CDR3 DNA is TGTGCCAGAAGCTCCTCAGGGGGGCATGATGGTCAGCCCCAGCATTTT.

This chain links TRBV9 with TRBJ2-5, with no clear D. The V gene's germline CDR1 is SGDLS and CDR2 YYNGEE. The CDR3 covers 12 residues. The V end lost 4 bases, the J end lost 7 bases, and 11 bases lay between the germline ends. CDR3 DNA: TGTGCCAGCAGCTCCCATAAGTTGACCCAGTACTTC. It encodes CASSSHKLTQYF.

The chain joins TRBV30 to TRBJ2-3, with 8 nucleotides matching TRBD2. The CDR3 covers 16 residues. Trimming removed 3 bases from V and 9 bases from J; junction bases left unmatched: 17. CDR1 and CDR2 (germline): GTSNPN, SVGIG (reference sequence). In DNA form, the CDR3 reads TGTGCCTGGAGCCGGCTAGCGGGTTCATCACAGAGGACGCAGTATTTT. Translation: CAWSRLAGSSQRTQYF. The variable domain in full, completed from reference TRBV30 and TRBJ2-3, reads SQTIHQWPATLVQPVGSPLSLECTVEGTSNPNLYWYRQAAGRGLQLLFYSVGIGQISSEVPQNLSASRPQDRQFILSSKKLLLSDSGFYLCAWSRLAGSSQRTQYFGPGTRLTVL.